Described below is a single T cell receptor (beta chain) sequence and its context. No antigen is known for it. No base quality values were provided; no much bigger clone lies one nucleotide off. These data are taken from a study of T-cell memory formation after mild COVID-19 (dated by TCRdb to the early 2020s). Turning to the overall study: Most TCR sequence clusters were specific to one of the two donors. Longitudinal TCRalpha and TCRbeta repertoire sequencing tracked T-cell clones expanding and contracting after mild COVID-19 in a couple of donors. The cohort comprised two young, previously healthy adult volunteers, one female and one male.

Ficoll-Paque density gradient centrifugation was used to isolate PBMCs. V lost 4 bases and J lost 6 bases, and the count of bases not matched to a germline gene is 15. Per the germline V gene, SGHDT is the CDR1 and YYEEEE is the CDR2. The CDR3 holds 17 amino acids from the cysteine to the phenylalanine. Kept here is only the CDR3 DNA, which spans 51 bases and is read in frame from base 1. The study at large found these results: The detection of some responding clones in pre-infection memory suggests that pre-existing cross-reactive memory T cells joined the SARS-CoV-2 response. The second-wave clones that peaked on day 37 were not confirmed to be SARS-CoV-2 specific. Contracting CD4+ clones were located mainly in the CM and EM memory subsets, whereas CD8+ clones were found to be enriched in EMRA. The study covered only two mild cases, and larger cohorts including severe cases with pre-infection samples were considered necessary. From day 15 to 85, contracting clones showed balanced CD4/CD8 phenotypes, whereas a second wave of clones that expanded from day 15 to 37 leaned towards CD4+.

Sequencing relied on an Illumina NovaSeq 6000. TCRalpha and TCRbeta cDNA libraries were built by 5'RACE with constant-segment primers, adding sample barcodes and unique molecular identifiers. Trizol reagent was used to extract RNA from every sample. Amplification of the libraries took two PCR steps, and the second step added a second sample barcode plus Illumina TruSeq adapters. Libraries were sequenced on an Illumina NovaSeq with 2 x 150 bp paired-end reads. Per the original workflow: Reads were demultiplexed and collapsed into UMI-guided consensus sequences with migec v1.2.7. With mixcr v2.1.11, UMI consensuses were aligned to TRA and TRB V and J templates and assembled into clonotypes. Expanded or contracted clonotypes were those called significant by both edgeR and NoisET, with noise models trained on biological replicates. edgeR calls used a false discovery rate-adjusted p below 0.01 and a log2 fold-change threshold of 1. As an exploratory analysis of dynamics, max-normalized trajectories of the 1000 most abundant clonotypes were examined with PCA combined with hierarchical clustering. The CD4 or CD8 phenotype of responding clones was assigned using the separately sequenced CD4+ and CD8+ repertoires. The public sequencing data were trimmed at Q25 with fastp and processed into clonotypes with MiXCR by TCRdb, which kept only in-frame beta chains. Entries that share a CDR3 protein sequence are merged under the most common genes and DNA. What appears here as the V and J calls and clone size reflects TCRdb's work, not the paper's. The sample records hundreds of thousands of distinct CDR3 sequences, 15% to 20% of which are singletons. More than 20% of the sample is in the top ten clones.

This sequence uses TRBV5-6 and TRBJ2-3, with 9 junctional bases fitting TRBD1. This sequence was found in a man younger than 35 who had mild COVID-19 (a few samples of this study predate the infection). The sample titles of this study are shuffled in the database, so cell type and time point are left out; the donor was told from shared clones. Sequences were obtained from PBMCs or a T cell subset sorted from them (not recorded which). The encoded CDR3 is CASSGTGGVEFGDTQYF. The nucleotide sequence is TGTGCCAGCAGCGGAACAGGGGGCGTCGAGTTCGGGGATACGCAGTATTTT.